The 7 T cell receptor beta chains given below trace back to one sample, sequenced in a study of beta chain features in type 1 diabetes. General observations from the study: Across all four CD4+ subsets, people with type 1 diabetes showed modestly shorter TCRB CDR3s.

Which antigens these TCRs recognize remains unknown. Of the isolated RNA, all was reverse transcribed, and so the sequenced material was expressed TCRB transcripts. Data came from immunoSEQ multiplex PCR; TCRdb stores just in-frame clones and leaves some out. This table has about 660,000 clones, around 15% appearing once. The sequencing input was naive CD4+ T cells from blood. These receptors all stem from a man between 18 and 35 years old with type 1 diabetes.

Only a few counts were recorded for this clone. V is TRBV18 and J is TRBJ2-1; no clear D. Germline V gene sequence: CDR1 KGHSH, CDR2 LQKENI. This CDR3 spans 15 amino acids. V was pared by 1 base and J by 5 bases, with 12 bases between. CDR3: CASSPLAFGNNEQFF. In DNA form, the CDR3 reads TGTGCCAGCTCACCACTAGCTTTCGGCAACAATGAGCAGTTCTTC. Full variable domain (missing parts from reference TRBV18 and TRBJ2-1): NAGVMQNPRHLVRRRGQEARLRCSPMKGHSHVYWYRQLPEEGLKFMVYLQKENIIDESGMPKERFSAEFPKEGPSILRIQQVVRGDSAAYFCASSPLAFGNNEQFFGPGTRLTVL.

The chain joins TRBV30 to TRBJ2-7; 7 positions agree with TRBD2. This CDR3 is 15 amino acids long. CDR1 GTSNPN and CDR2 SVGIG come from the germline V gene (reference sequence). V shed 3 bases and J 3 bases; nucleotides not matched to a gene: 11. The CDR3 nucleotides are TGTGCCTGGAGGAGGACTAGGCCTTTACACTACGAGCAGTACTTC. Its protein product is CAWRRTRPLHYEQYF.

This chain links TRBV15 with TRBJ1-5; the match to TRBD1 covers 8 bases. V was clipped by 9 bases and J by 0 bases; unmatched bases: 19. CDR1 and CDR2 (germline): LNHNV, YYDKDF (reference sequence). The CDR3 extends over 19 amino acids. The CDR3 DNA is TGTGCCACTCGACATAGCAGGACAGGGTCTTTATATAGCAATCAGCCCCAGCATTTT. Its protein product is CATRHSRTGSLYSNQPQHF.

This clone turned up a few times. The V and J genes are TRBV27 and TRBJ2-7; a weak D match, TRBD1 (6 bases). Deletions cut 6 bases from V and 2 bases from J, with 11 bases between. Germline-derived CDR1 and CDR2 are MNHEY and SMNVEV (reference sequence). This CDR3 is 13 amino acids long. The CDR3 here is CASRDTGPYEQYF. In DNA, the CDR3 is TGTGCCAGCAGAGATACAGGGCCCTACGAGCAGTACTTC.

The table lists this clone with a few counts. V usage is TRBV12-5 and J usage is TRBJ2-3; tentative D call: TRBD1 (6 bases). CDR1 LGHNT and CDR2 FRNRAP come from the germline V gene. This CDR3 is 12 amino acids long. The V end lost 5 bases, the J end lost 6 bases, and 9 bases lay between the germline ends. For the CDR3, the DNA is TGTGCTAGTGGTCCTCAGGGGGATACGCAGTATTTT. Protein product: CASGPQGDTQYF.

This chain joins TRBV2 and TRBJ1-2; D gene ambiguous. The CDR3 contains 12 residues. The ends were cut back, 0 bases at V and 5 bases at J, with 4 bases in the middle. Germline CDR1 reads SNHLY; CDR2 reads FYNNEI. The CDR3 protein is CASSEAPYGYTF. The CDR3 nucleotides read TGTGCCAGCAGTGAAGCGCCTTATGGCTACACCTTC. The full variable domain, in which reference TRBV2 and TRBJ1-2 provide the parts outside the CDR3, is EPEVTQTPSHQVTQMGQEVILRCVPISNHLYFYWYRQILGQKVEFLVSFYNNEISEKSEIFDDQFSVERPDGSNFTLKIRSTKLEDSAMYFCASSEAPYGYTFGSGTRLTVV.

The V gene is TRBV10-3, the J gene TRBJ2-7; the D gene is possibly TRBD2 (5 bases). CDR3 size: 13 residues. V was trimmed by 4 bases and J by 5 bases, leaving 12 bases between them. Germline V gene data show CDR1 as ENHRY and CDR2 as SYGVKD. The CDR3 nucleotides are TGTGCCATCAGTGGGGCCGGGGTGAACGAGCAGTACTTC. Translated: CAISGAGVNEQYF.